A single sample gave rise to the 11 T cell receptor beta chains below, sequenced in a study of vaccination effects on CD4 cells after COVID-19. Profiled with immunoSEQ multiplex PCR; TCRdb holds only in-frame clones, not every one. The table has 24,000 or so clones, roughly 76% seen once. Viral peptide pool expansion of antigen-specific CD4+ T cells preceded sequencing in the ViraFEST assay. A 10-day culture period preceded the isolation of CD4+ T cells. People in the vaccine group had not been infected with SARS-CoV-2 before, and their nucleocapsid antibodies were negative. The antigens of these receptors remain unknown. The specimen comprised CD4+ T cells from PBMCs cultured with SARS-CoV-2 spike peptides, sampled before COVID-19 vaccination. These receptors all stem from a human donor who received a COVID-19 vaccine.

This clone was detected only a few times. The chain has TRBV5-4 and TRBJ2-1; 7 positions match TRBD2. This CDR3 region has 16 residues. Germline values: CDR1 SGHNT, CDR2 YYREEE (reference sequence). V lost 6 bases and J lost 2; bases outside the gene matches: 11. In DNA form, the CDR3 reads TGTGCCAGCAACCAACGGGGAGCGGGAACCTACAATGAGCAGTTCTTC. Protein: CASNQRGAGTYNEQFF.

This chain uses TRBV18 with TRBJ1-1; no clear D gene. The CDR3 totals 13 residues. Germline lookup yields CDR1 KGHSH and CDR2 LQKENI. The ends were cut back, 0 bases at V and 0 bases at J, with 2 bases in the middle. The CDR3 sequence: CASSPPVNTEAFF. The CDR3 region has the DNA TGTGCCAGCTCACCACCAGTGAACACTGAAGCTTTCTTT.

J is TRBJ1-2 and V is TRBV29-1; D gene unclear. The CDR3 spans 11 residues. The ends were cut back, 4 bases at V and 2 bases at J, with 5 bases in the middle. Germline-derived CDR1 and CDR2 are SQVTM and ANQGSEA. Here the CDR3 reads CSVALNYGYTF. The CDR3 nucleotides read TGCAGCGTTGCTCTAAACTATGGCTACACCTTC.

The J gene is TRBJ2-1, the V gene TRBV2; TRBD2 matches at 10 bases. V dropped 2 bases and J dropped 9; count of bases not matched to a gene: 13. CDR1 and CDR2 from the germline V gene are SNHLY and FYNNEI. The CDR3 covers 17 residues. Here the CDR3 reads CASSEKVAGGVRVEQFF. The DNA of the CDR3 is TGTGCCAGCAGTGAAAAGGTAGCGGGAGGAGTACGGGTTGAGCAGTTCTTC.

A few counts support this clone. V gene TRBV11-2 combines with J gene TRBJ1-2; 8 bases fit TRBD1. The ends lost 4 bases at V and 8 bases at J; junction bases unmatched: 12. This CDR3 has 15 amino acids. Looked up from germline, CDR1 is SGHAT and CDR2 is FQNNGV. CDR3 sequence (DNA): TGTGCCAGCAGCTCATTCGATGGACAGGGAGGGGGCTACACCTTC. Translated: CASSSFDGQGGGYTF.

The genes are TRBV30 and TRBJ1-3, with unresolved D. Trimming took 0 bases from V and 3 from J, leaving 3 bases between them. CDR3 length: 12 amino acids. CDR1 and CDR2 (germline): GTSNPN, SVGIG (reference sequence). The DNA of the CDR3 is TGTGCCTGGAGTGTCGATGGAAACACCATATATTTT. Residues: CAWSVDGNTIYF.

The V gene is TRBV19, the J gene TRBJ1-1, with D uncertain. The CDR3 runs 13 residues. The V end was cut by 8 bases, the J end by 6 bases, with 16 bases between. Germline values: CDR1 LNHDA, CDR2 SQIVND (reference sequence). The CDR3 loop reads CASRQNERAEAFF. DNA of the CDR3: TGTGCCAGTCGGCAGAACGAAAGGGCTGAAGCTTTCTTT.

For the CDR3, the DNA is TGCGCCAGCAGCTTGTCGTACAGCCCCCAAGAGACCCAGTACTTC. Residues: CASSLSYSPQETQYF. The V gene is TRBV5-1, the J gene TRBJ2-5; D ambiguous. The CDR3 totals 15 residues. Germline V gene lookup returns CDR1 SGHRS and CDR2 YFSETQ. With 1 base removed from V and 1 base from J, the gap between germline ends came to 11 bases.

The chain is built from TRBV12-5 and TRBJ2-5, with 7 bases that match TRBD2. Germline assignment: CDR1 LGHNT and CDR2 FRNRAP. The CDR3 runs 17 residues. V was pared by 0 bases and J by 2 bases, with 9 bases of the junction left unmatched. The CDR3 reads CASGLVLGREGQETQYF. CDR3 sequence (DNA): TGTGCTAGTGGTTTGGTACTAGGGAGGGAGGGACAAGAGACCCAGTACTTC.

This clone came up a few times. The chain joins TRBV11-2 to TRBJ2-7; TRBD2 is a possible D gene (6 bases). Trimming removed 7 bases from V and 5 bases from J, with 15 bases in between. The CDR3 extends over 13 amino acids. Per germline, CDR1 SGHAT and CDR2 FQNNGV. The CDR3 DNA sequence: TGTGCCAGCACCCTAGGCGGGGTTAACGAGCAGTACTTC. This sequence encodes CASTLGGVNEQYF.

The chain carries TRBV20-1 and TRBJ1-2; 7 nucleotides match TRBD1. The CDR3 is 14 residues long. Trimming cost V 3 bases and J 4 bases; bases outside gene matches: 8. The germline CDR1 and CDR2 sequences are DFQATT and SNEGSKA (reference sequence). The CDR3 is CSASKGAQGYGYTF. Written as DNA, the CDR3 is TGCAGTGCTAGTAAGGGGGCGCAGGGCTATGGCTACACCTTC.